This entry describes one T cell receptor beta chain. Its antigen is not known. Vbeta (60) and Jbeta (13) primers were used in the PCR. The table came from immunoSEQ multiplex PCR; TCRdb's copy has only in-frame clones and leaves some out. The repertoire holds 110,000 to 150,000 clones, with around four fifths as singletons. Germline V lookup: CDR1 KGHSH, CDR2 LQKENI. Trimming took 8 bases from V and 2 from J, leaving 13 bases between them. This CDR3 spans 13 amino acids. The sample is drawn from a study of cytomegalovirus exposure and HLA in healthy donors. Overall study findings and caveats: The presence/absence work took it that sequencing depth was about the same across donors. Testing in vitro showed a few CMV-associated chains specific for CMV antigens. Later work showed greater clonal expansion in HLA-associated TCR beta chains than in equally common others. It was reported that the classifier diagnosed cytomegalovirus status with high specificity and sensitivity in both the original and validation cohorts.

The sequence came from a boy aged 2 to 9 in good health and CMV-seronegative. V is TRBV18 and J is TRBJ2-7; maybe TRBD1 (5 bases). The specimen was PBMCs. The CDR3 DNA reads TGTGCCAGCACTGTGACAGATGCCTACGAGCAGTACTTC. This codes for CASTVTDAYEQYF.